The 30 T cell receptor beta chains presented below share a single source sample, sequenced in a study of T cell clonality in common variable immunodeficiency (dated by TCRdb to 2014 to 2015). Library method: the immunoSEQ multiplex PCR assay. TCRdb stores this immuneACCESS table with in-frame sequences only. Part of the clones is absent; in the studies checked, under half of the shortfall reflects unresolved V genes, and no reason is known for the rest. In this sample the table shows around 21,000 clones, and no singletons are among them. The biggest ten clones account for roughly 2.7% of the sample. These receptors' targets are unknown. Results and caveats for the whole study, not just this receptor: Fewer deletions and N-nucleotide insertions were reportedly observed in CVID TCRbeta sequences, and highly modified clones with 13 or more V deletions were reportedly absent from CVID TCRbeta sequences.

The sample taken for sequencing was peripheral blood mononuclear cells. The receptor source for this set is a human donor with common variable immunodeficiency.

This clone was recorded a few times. CDR3 sequence: CASRSRGLAGGPRDEQFF. The sequenced CDR3 bases are TGTGCCAGCAGGTCACGCGGACTAGCGGGAGGGCCTAGGGATGAG. This chain joins TRBV2 and TRBJ2-1; 15 bases are shared with TRBD2. The sequenced fragment ends 3 residues before the CDR3 boundary, so the rest is inferred from the germline J gene. With 6 bases clipped from V and 8 bases from J, the junction kept 14 bases outside the gene matches. The CDR3 sequence is 18 residues long. Germline V gene sequence: CDR1 SNHLY, CDR2 FYNNEI.

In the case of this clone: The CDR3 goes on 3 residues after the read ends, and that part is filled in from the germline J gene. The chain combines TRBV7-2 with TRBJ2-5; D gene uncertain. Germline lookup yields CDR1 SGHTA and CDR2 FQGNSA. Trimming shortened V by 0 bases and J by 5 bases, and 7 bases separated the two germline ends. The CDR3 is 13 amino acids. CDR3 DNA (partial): TGTGCCAGCAGCTTAGCGTCCCGGGAGACC. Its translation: CASSLASRET. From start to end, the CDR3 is CASSLASRETQYF.

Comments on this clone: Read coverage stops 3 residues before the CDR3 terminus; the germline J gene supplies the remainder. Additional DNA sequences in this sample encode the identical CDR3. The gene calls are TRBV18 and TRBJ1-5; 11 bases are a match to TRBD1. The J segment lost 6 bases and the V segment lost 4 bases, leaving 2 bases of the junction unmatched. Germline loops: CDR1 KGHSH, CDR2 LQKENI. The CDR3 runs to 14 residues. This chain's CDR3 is CASSQDRGRQPQHF. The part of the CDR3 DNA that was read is TGTGCCAGCTCACAGGACAGGGGGCGTCAGCCC.

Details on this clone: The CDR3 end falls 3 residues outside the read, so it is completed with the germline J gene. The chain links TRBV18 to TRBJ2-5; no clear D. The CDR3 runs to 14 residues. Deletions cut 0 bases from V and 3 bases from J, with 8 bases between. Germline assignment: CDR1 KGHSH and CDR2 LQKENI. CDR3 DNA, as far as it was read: TGTGCCAGCTCACCACCGGAACAGAAAGAGACC. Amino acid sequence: CASSPPEQKET. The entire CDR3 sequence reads CASSPPEQKETQYF.

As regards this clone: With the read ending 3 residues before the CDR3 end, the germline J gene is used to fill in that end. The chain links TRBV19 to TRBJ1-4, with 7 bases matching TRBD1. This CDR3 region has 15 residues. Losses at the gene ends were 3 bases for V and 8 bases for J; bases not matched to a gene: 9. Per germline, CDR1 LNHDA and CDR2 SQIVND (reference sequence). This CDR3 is CASSILGQGGEKLFF. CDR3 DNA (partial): TGTGCCAGTAGTATTCTGGGGCAGGGGGGCGAAAAA. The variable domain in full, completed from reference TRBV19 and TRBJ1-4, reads DGGITQSPKYLFRKEGQNVTLSCEQNLNHDAMYWYRQDPGQGLRLIYYSQIVNDFQKGDIAEGYSVSREKKESFPLTVTSAQKNPTAFYLCASSILGQGGEKLFFGSGTQLSVL.

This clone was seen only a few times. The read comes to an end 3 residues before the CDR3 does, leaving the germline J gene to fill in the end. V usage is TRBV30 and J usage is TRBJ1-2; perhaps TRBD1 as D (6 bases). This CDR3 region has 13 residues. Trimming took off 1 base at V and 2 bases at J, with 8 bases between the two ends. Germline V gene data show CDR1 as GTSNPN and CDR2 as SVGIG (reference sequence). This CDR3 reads CAWSEGGNYGYTF. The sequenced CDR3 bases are TGTGCCTGGAGTGAGGGGGGGAACTATGGC.

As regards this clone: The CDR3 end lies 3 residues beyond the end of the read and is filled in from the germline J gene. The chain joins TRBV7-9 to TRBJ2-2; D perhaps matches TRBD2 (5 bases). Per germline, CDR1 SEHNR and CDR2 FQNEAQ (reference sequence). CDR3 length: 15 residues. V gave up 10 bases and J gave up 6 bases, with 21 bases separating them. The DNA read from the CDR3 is TGTGCCACCCCGCCCGGACTTATTTTGGCCGGGGAG. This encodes CATPPGLILAGE. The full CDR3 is CATPPGLILAGELFF.

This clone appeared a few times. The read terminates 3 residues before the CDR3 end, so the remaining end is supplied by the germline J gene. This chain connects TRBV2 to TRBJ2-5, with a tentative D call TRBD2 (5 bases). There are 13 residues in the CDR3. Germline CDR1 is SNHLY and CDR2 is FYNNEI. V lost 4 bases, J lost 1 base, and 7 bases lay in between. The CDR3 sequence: CASSGLTQETQYF. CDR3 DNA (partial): TGTGCCAGCAGTGGACTAACCCAAGAGACC.

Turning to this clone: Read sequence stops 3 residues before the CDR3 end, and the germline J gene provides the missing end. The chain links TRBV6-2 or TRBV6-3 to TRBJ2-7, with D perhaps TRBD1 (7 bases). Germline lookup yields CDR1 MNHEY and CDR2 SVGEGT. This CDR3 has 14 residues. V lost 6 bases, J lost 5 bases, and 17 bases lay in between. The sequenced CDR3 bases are TGTGCCAGCAGCCACGACAGGGAGGTCCACGAG. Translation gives CASSHDREVHE. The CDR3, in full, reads CASSHDREVHEQYF.

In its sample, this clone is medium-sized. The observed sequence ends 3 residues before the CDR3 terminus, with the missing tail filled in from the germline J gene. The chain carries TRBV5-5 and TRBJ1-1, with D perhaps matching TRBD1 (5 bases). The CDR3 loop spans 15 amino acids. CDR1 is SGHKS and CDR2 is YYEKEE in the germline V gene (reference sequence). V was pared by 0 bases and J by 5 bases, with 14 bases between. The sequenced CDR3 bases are TGTGCCAGCAGCTTGGACAGGCGATCAAGAACTGAA. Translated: CASSLDRRSRTE. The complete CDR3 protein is CASSLDRRSRTEAFF.

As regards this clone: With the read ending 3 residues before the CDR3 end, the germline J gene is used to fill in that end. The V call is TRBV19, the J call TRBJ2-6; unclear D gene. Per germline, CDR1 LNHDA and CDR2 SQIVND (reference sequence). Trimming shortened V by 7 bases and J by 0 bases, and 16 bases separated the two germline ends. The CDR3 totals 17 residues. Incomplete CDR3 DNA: TGTGCCAGTAAAGGTTCATACAGTCCCTCTGGGGCCAACGTC. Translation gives CASKGSYSPSGANV. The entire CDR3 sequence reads CASKGSYSPSGANVLTF. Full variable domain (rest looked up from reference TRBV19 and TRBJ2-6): DGGITQSPKYLFRKEGQNVTLSCEQNLNHDAMYWYRQDPGQGLRLIYYSQIVNDFQKGDIAEGYSVSREKKESFPLTVTSAQKNPTAFYLCASKGSYSPSGANVLTFGAGSRLTVL.

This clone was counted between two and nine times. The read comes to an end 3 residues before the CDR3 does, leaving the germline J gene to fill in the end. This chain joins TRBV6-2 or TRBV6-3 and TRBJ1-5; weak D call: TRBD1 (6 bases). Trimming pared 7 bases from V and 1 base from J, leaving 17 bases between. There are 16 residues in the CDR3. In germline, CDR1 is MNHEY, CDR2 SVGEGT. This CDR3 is CASIDQRTASNQPQHF. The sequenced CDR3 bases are TGTGCCAGCATAGATCAGAGGACAGCCAGCAATCAGCCC.

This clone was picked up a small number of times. The CDR3 here is CASSARGLVTEAFF. CDR3 DNA, as far as it was read: TGTGCCAGCAGCGCCAGGGGGCTGGTGACTGAA. V and J are TRBV7-2 and TRBJ1-1, with 8 bases identical to TRBD1. With the read ending 3 residues before the CDR3 end, the germline J gene is used to fill in that end. The CDR3 sequence is 14 residues long. Germline V gene lookup returns CDR1 SGHTA and CDR2 FQGNSA. V lost 5 bases to trimming and J lost 5 bases; unmatched junction nucleotides: 7.

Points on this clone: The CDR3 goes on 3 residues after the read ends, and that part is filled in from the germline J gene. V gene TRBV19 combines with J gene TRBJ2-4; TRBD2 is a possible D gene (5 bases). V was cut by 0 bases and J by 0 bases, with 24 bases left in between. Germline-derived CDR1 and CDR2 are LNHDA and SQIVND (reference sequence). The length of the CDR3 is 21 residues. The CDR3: CASSIDPIGVLNELAKNIQYF. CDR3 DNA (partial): TGTGCCAGTAGTATAGATCCTATCGGGGTTCTCAATGAACTAGCCAAAAACATT.

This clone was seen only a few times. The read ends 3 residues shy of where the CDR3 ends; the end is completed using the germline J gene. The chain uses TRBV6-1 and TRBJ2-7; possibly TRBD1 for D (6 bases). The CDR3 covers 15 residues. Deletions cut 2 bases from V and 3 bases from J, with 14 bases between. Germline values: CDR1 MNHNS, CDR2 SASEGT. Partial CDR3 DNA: TGTGCCAGCAGTGAACGGCAGGGGCGGAACTACGAG. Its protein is CASSERQGRNYE. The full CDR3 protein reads CASSERQGRNYEQYF.

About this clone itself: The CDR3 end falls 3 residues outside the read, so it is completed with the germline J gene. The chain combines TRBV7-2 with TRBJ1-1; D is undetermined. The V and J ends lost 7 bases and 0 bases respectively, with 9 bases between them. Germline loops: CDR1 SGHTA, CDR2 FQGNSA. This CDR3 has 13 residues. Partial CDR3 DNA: TGTGCCAGCACGGGGAAGATGAACACTGAA. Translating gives CASTGKMNTE. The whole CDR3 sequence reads CASTGKMNTEAFF.

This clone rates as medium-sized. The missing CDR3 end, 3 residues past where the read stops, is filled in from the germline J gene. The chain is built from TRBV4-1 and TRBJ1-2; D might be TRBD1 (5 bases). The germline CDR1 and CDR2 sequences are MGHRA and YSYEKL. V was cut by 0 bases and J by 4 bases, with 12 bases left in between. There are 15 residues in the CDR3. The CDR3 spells CASSQDQGFSYGYTF. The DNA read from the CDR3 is TGCGCCAGCAGCCAAGATCAGGGCTTTAGCTATGGC.

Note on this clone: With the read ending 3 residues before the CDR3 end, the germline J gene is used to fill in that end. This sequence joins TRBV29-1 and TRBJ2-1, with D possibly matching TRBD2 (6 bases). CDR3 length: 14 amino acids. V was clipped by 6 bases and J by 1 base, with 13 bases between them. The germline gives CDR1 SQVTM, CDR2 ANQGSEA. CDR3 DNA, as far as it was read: TGCAGCGTAGACCCGGGGAGGTCCTACAATGAG. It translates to CSVDPGRSYNE. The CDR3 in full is CSVDPGRSYNEQFF.

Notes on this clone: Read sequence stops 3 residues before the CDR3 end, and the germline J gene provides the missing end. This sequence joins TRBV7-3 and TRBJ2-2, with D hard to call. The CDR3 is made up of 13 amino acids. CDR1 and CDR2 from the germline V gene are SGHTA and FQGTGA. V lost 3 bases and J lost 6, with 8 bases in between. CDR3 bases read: TGTGCCAGCAGCTTCACTCCCGCCGGGGAG. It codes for CASSFTPAGE. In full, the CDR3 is CASSFTPAGELFF.

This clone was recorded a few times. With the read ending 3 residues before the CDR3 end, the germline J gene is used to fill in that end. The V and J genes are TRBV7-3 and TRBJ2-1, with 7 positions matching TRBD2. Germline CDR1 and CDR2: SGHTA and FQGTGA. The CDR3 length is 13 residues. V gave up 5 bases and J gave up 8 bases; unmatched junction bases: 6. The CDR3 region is CASSGGRRDEQFF. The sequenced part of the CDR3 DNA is TGTGCCAGCAGCGGCGGGAGAAGGGATGAG.

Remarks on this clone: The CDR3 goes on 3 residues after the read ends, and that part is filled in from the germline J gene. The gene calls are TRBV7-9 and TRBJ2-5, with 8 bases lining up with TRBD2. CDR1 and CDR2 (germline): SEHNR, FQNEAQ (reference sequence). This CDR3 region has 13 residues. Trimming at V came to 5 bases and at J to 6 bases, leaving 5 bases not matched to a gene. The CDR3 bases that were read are TGTGCCAGCAGCCCCGGGACTAGGAAGACC. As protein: CASSPGTRKT. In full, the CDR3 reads CASSPGTRKTQYF.

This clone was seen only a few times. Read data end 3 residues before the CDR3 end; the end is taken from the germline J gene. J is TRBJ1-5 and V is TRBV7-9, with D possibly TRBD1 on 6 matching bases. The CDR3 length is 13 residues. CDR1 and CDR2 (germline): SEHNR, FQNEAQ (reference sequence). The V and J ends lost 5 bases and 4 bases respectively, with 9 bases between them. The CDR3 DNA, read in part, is TGTGCCAGCAGCCGGACAGAGAATCAGCCC. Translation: CASSRTENQP. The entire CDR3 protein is CASSRTENQPQHF.

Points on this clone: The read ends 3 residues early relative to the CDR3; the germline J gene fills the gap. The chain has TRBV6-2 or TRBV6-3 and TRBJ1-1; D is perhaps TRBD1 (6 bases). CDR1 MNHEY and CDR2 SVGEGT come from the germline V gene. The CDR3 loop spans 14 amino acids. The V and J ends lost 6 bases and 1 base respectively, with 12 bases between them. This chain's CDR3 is CASSLTGSNTEAFF. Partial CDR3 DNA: TGTGCCAGCAGCCTAACAGGGTCGAACACTGAA.

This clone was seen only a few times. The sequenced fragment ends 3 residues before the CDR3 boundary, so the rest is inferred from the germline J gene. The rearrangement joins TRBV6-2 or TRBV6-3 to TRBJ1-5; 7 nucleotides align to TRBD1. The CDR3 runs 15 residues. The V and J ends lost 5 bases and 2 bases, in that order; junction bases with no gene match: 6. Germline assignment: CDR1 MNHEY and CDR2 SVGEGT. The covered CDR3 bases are TGTGCCAGCAGTACTGGGACAGTAGGCAATCAGCCC. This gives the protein CASSTGTVGNQP. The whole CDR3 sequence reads CASSTGTVGNQPQHF.

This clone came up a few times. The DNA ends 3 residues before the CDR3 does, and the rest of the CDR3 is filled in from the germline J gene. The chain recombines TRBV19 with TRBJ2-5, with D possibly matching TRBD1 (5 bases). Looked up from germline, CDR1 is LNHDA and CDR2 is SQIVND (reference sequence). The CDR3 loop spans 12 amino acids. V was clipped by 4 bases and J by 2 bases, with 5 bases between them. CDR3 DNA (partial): TGTGCCAGTAGTACAGGGCAAGAGACC. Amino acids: CASSTGQET. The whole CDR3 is CASSTGQETQYF.

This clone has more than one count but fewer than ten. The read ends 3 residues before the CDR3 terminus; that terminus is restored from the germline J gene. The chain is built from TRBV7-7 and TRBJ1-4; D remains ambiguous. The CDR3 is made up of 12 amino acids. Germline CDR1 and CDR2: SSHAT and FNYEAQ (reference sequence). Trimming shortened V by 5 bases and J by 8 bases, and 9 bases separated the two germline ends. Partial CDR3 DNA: TGTGCCAGCAGCCCACCCAGGGAAAAA. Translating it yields CASSPPREK. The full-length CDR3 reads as CASSPPREKLFF.

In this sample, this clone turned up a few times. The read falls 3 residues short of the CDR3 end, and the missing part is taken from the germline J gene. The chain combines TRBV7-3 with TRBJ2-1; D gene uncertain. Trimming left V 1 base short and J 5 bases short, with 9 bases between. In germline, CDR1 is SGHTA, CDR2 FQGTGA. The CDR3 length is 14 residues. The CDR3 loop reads CASSLIGGNNEQFF. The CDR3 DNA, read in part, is TGTGCCAGCAGCTTAATCGGCGGTAACAATGAG.

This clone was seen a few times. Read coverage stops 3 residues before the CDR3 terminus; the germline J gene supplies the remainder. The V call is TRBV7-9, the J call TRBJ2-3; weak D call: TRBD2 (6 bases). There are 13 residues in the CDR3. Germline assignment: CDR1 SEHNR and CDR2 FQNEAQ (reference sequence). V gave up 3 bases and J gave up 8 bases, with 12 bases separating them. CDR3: CASSFGSRGTQYF. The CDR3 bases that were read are TGTGCCAGCAGCTTCGGGAGTCGGGGTACG.

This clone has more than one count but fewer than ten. CDR3 sequence reads: CASDGTGVNQPQHF. Incomplete CDR3 DNA: TGTGCCAGCGACGGGACAGGGGTTAATCAGCCC. V gene TRBV6-2 or TRBV6-3 combines with J gene TRBJ1-5; 10 nucleotides agree with TRBD1. The read is 3 residues too short to cover the CDR3 end, so that end is filled in from the germline J gene. Per germline, CDR1 MNHEY and CDR2 SVGEGT. Trimming cost V 8 bases and J 4 bases; bases outside gene matches: 5. This CDR3 spans 14 amino acids.

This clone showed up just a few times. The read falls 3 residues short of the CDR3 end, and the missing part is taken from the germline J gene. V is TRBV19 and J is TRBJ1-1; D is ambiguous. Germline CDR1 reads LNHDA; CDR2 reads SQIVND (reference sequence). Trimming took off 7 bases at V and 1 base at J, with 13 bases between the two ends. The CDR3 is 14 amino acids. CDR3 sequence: CASIPITGNTEAFF. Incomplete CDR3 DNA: TGTGCCAGTATCCCGATTACTGGGAACACTGAA.